The 29 T cell receptor beta chains below were found in one sample sequenced in a study of T cell responses to AZD1222 COVID-19 vaccine (TCRdb year 2021). Library construction relied on the immunoSEQ multiplex PCR assay. As stored in TCRdb, this immuneACCESS dataset retains in-frame rearrangements with V and J assigned. A fraction of the clones does not appear; measured against another copy, unresolved V genes explain less than half of the discrepancy, and the remainder lacks a known reason. This sample holds fewer than 200,000 clones; around nine tenths were observed only once. The ten largest account for 2.6% of the sample. What the time point label conveys for this sample: baseline before first vaccination. Sequenced material: peripheral blood, taken on day 0 of AZD1222 vaccination. These TCRs come from an adult in good health.

The chain combines TRBV6-5 with TRBJ2-1; D not certain. The CDR3 sequence is 15 residues long. The V gene's germline CDR1 is MNHEY and CDR2 SVGAGI. The germline V and J ends were trimmed by 5 bases and 10 bases, with 21 bases remaining between them. This CDR3 reads CASSKTASSSTEQFF. The CDR3 region has the DNA TGTGCCAGCAGTAAAACGGCCTCCTCTAGTACCGAGCAGTTCTTC.

V is TRBV11-3 and J is TRBJ2-7, with TRBD2 identical over 7 bases. The J segment lost 5 bases and the V segment lost 3 bases, leaving 10 bases of the junction unmatched. The CDR3 is 15 amino acids. The germline V gene has CDR1 SGHNT and CDR2 YENEEA. The CDR3, as DNA: TGTGCCAGCAGCTTGGATGGCGGGAGTTTAAACGAGCAGTACTTC. Encoded protein: CASSLDGGSLNEQYF.

The V gene is TRBV5-1, the J gene TRBJ2-3; D unclear. CDR1 is SGHRS and CDR2 is YFSETQ in the germline V gene. The ends were cut back, 2 bases at V and 2 bases at J, with 6 bases in the middle. The CDR3 is 13 residues long. CDR3 bases: TGCGCCAGCAGCTTATCCATCACAGATACGCAGTATTTT. Amino acids: CASSLSITDTQYF.

The rearrangement joins TRBV5-1 to TRBJ1-2; the match to TRBD1 covers 7 bases. CDR3 size: 13 residues. V lost 4 bases and J lost 3; bases outside the gene matches: 3. Germline V gene data show CDR1 as SGHRS and CDR2 as YFSETQ. The CDR3 DNA follows: TGCGCCAGCAGCGAGACAGGGTACTATGGCTACACCTTC. Amino acid sequence: CASSETGYYGYTF.

The chain carries TRBV9 and TRBJ1-3, with D hard to call. Trimming stripped 6 bases from V and 0 bases from J, with 10 bases between. The CDR3 is 14 residues long. CDR1 is SGDLS, CDR2 YYNGEE, per germline. The CDR3: CASTPFSSGNTIYF. The CDR3 DNA reads as TGTGCCAGCACCCCGTTCTCCTCTGGAAACACCATATATTTT.

The J gene is TRBJ1-2, the V gene TRBV3-1 (or the pseudogene TRBV3-2); D perhaps matches TRBD1 (6 bases). The CDR3 covers 14 residues. V lost 7 bases and J 5 bases, leaving 17 bases between the germline ends. Germline loops: CDR1 LGHDT, CDR2 YNNKEL (reference sequence). The DNA for the CDR3 is TGTGCCAGCACCGCGACAGGCTACGAGTATGGCTACACCTTC. This sequence encodes CASTATGYEYGYTF.

This chain uses TRBV11-2 with TRBJ2-7; TRBD1 might be the D (5 bases). The germline gives CDR1 SGHAT, CDR2 FQNNGV. Trimming took 0 bases from V and 5 from J, leaving 5 bases between them. The CDR3 runs 12 residues. The CDR3 sequence is CASSLDRDEQYF. CDR3 bases: TGTGCCAGCAGCTTAGACAGGGACGAGCAGTACTTC.

In its sample, this clone was seen once. The chain links TRBV4-2 to TRBJ1-1, with D possibly matching TRBD1 (5 bases). The CDR3 covers 13 residues. CDR1 is LGHNA and CDR2 is YNFKEQ in the germline V gene. The germline V and J ends were trimmed by 4 bases and 7 bases, with 13 bases remaining between them. The CDR3 DNA follows: TGTGCCAGCAGCCCCCGTGGGGGGGATGAAGCTTTCTTT. Translating gives CASSPRGGDEAFF.

This clone has a single count. The genes are TRBV18 and TRBJ2-3, with 9 bases aligning to TRBD2. This CDR3 spans 18 amino acids. Germline loops: CDR1 KGHSH, CDR2 LQKENI. V lost 3 bases to trimming and J lost 5 bases; unmatched junction nucleotides: 15. In nucleotides, the CDR3 is TGTGCCAGCTCACCCGGAGCGGTACTGACTAGCGGCCGAGATACGCAGTATTTT. Amino acids: CASSPGAVLTSGRDTQYF.

The J gene is TRBJ2-7, the V gene TRBV7-9; a weak D match, TRBD1 (6 bases). The length of the CDR3 is 12 residues. The V end was cut by 11 bases, the J end by 3 bases, with 14 bases between. Per germline, CDR1 SEHNR and CDR2 FQNEAQ (reference sequence). The CDR3 DNA reads as TGTGCCGGACAGAACGGGTTCTACGAGCAGTACTTC. Protein: CAGQNGFYEQYF.

V usage is TRBV7-2 and J usage is TRBJ2-1; D is ambiguous. The ends were cut back, 1 base at V and 7 bases at J, with 5 bases in the middle. Germline-derived CDR1 and CDR2 are SGHTA and FQGNSA. This CDR3 is built from 12 residues. CDR3 sequence (DNA): TGTGCCAGCAGCTTAGGACTGAATGAGCAGTTCTTC. This encodes CASSLGLNEQFF.

The DNA for the CDR3 is TGTGCCAGCAGTCGAAGGGGAGTCCAAGAGACCCAGTACTTC. Encoded protein: CASSRRGVQETQYF. The chain has TRBV14 and TRBJ2-5; TRBD1 or TRBD2 may be the D gene (5 bases each). The length of the CDR3 is 14 residues. Trimming cost V 6 bases and J 1 base, with 12 bases left between them. Germline CDR1 and CDR2: SGHDN and FVKESK.

The V gene is TRBV5-1, the J gene TRBJ2-7, with TRBD2 matching over 12 bases. This CDR3 contains 16 residues. The junction had 4 bases not matched to a gene; V was cut back by 3 bases and J by 0 bases. From germline, CDR1 is SGHRS and CDR2 YFSETQ. The CDR3 region has the DNA TGCGCCAGCAGCTGGATGACTAGCGGGAGCTCCTACGAGCAGTACTTC. Protein sequence: CASSWMTSGSSYEQYF.

The chain combines TRBV27 with TRBJ1-2; D perhaps matches TRBD1 (6 bases). Trimming removed 4 bases from V and 0 bases from J, with 9 bases in between. This CDR3 is built from 14 residues. The germline V gene has CDR1 MNHEY and CDR2 SMNVEV (reference sequence). CDR3 residues: CASSWTVSNYGYTF. The CDR3, as DNA: TGTGCCAGCAGTTGGACAGTTTCTAACTATGGCTACACCTTC.

This chain connects TRBV11-2 to TRBJ1-5; no clear D gene. The germline V gene has CDR1 SGHAT and CDR2 FQNNGV. CDR3 length: 14 residues. V was cut by 0 bases and J by 6 bases, with 9 bases left in between. CDR3 sequence reads: CASSLDLGLQPQHF. CDR3 coding DNA: TGTGCCAGCAGCTTAGATTTAGGGCTTCAGCCCCAGCATTTT.

V gene TRBV6-5 combines with J gene TRBJ1-6; D perhaps matches TRBD1 (5 bases). Germline V lookup: CDR1 MNHEY, CDR2 SVGAGI. This CDR3 has 14 amino acids. V was cut by 6 bases and J by 5 bases, with 11 bases left in between. The CDR3 DNA sequence: TGTGCCAGCAGCCTAGGACAAGATAATTCACCCCTCCACTTT. Its protein product is CASSLGQDNSPLHF.

CDR3 residues: CASIRGHRMYF. CDR3 nucleotides: TGTGCCAGCATCAGGGGCCACCGAATGTACTTC. The chain links TRBV6-5 to TRBJ2-5, with TRBD1 as a possible D gene (6 bases). The CDR3 is 11 residues long. The V gene lost 7 bases and the J gene lost 13 bases, with 16 bases spanning the gap. In germline, CDR1 is MNHEY, CDR2 SVGAGI.

This clone occurred a few times. V and J are TRBV5-4 and TRBJ2-3; D possibly corresponds to TRBD2 (6 bases). The ends were cut back, 0 bases at V and 8 bases at J, with 16 bases in the middle. The CDR3 contains 15 residues. From germline, CDR1 is SGHNT and CDR2 YYREEE (reference sequence). CDR3: CASSLGRRDGGTQYF. The DNA for the CDR3 is TGTGCCAGCAGCTTGGGGAGGAGGGATGGGGGTACGCAGTATTTT.

The chain recombines TRBV15 with TRBJ2-1, with D perhaps matching TRBD1 (5 bases). CDR1 and CDR2 from the germline V gene are LNHNV and YYDKDF (reference sequence). Trimming took 1 base from V and 9 from J, leaving 16 bases between them. There are 15 residues in the CDR3. The CDR3: CATSRAREQAGEQFF. The DNA for the CDR3 is TGTGCCACCAGCAGAGCAAGGGAACAGGCTGGTGAGCAGTTCTTC.

The CDR3 sequence is CASSRATGGSTNYGYTF. The CDR3 DNA follows: TGTGCCAGCAGCCGAGCGACAGGGGGTTCAACGAACTATGGCTACACCTTC. This rearrangement joins TRBV5-5 to TRBJ1-2; 9 bases match TRBD1. The junction had 12 bases not matched to a gene; V was cut back by 4 bases and J by 2 bases. This CDR3 has 17 residues. Germline V lookup: CDR1 SGHKS, CDR2 YYEKEE (reference sequence).

The V and J genes are TRBV7-7 and TRBJ2-7; 9 bases are a match to TRBD1. The CDR3 totals 15 residues. Trimming removed 1 base from V and 2 bases from J; junction bases left unmatched: 3. The germline V gene encodes CDR1 SSHAT and CDR2 FNYEAQ (reference sequence). CDR3 nucleotide sequence: TGTGCCAGCAGCTTAGGTACAGGGGGCACCTACGAGCAGTACTTC. This encodes CASSLGTGGTYEQYF. Full variable domain (missing parts from reference TRBV7-7 and TRBJ2-7): GAGVSQSPRYKVTKRGQDVTLRCDPISSHATLYWYQQALGQGPEFLTYFNYEAQPDKSGLPSDRFSAERPEGSISTLTIQRTEQRDSAMYRCASSLGTGGTYEQYFGPGTRLTVT.

This chain joins TRBV6-5 and TRBJ1-1, with D possibly TRBD1 on 5 matching bases. The V and J ends lost 6 bases and 5 bases respectively, with 16 bases between them. The CDR3 totals 14 residues. Per germline, CDR1 MNHEY and CDR2 SVGAGI. The CDR3 reads CASRTQGAWTEAFF. In nucleotides, the CDR3 is TGTGCCAGCAGAACCCAGGGAGCTTGGACTGAAGCTTTCTTT.

The V call is TRBV21-1, the J call TRBJ2-7; no check of the table's D call, TRBD2, against the DNA was made. TRBV21-1 is shown as a pseudogene. This CDR3 region has 11 residues. The CDR3 DNA reads as TGTGCCAGCAACCACTACTACGAGCAGTACTTC. Translating it yields CASNHYYEQYF.

As DNA, the CDR3 is TGTGCCAGCAGCCCGACCCGAGGGAGTGAGCAGTTCTTC. Encoded protein: CASSPTRGSEQFF. This rearrangement joins TRBV7-7 to TRBJ2-1; D might be TRBD2 (5 bases). Germline CDR1 and CDR2: SSHAT and FNYEAQ (reference sequence). V lost 5 bases, J lost 9 bases, and 14 bases lay in between. The length of the CDR3 is 13 residues.

The V call is TRBV21-1, the J call TRBJ1-6; the D segment call TRBD1 is taken from the table without a DNA check. TRBV21-1 is given as a pseudogene. The CDR3 spans 15 residues. The DNA for the CDR3 is TGTGCCAGCAGCAACCGGACCAGGGCAGATTCACCCCTCCACTTT. This codes for CASSNRTRADSPLHF.

V gene TRBV3-1 (or the pseudogene TRBV3-2) combines with J gene TRBJ2-1; 14 bases align to TRBD2. CDR1 is LGHDT, CDR2 YNNKEL, per germline (reference sequence). This CDR3 has 17 residues. V was pared by 6 bases and J by 8 bases, with 12 bases of the junction left unmatched. The CDR3 region has the DNA TGTGCCAGCAGTCAACACCGCCAGGGACTAGCGGGAGATGAGCAGTTCTTC. This encodes CASSQHRQGLAGDEQFF.

The genes are TRBV5-4 and TRBJ2-7; 9 nucleotides line up with TRBD1. V dropped 3 bases and J dropped 4; count of bases not matched to a gene: 5. Germline V gives CDR1 SGHNT, CDR2 YYREEE (reference sequence). The CDR3 consists of 14 residues. The CDR3 DNA follows: TGTGCCAGCAGCTACGGGACAGGGTTATACGAGCAGTACTTC. The encoded protein is CASSYGTGLYEQYF.

V gene TRBV7-2 combines with J gene TRBJ1-1; 10 bases fit TRBD1. CDR1 and CDR2 from the germline V gene are SGHTA and FQGNSA. The CDR3 length is 19 residues. V shed 3 bases, J shed 0 bases, and the junction held 13 bases outside the gene matches. CDR3 sequence: CASSFFLSRDRGMNTEAFF. CDR3 bases: TGTGCCAGCAGCTTTTTCCTAAGCCGGGACAGGGGCATGAACACTGAAGCTTTCTTT.

J is TRBJ1-2 and V is TRBV14; D is uncertain. The CDR3 length is 15 residues. Germline V gene data show CDR1 as SGHDN and CDR2 as FVKESK. V was cut by 0 bases and J by 1 base, with 9 bases left in between. The CDR3 sequence is CASSQEGGGNYGYTF. Here the CDR3 DNA reads TGTGCCAGCAGCCAAGAGGGTGGCGGTAACTATGGCTACACCTTC.